This TCR beta chain came from a study of blood T cells in healthy people across ages. Study conclusions and caveats: Older age coincided with a roughly linear decline in TCR beta diversity per million T cells.

A J-beta primer mix and a sample-barcoded 5' primer were used in a second PCR of about 7 to 12 cycles. TCRdb used MiXCR to reprocess the 5' RACE reads, holding one entry per CDR3 protein. The table shows 750,000 to 950,000 distinct CDR3 sequences, with roughly 24% occurring only once. The CDR3 extends over 13 amino acids. Germline V gene data show CDR1 as SGHRS and CDR2 as YFSETQ. V was shortened by 5 bases and J by 5 bases, with 13 bases between the two germline ends. This clonotype has only a few counts. Its antigen is unknown. The data also belong to a second study, concerning T cells of mothers and their children. That paper notes: The second PCR's M1S primer added sample barcodes and 2-4 random nucleotides.

This clonotype was obtained from a boy between 10 and 17 years old in good health. The chain joins TRBV5-1 to TRBJ2-5; D unclear. Sample: blood. DNA for the CDR3: TGCGCCAGCAGGTACGGAGAGGAGGAGACCCAGTACTTC. Its protein product is CASRYGEEETQYF.